Reported below is one TCR beta chain. Relative to the germline gene, one junction end is altered; a read error may explain this. The sample belongs to a study of preoperative IRX-2 immunotherapy in early breast cancer. Measured with immunoSEQ multiplex PCR; TCRdb has only the in-frame clones, and not every one. The sample holds some 25,000 clones, roughly nine tenths seen once. Treatment indicated: preoperative locoregional IRX-2 cytokine immunotherapy. Samples came from a phase Ib trial of preoperative locoregional IRX-2 cytokine immunotherapy. Looked up from germline, CDR1 is LNHNV and CDR2 is YYDKDF (reference sequence). The length of the CDR3 is 13 residues.

The sample consisted of tumor tissue, taken after IRX-2 immunotherapy. The chain carries TRBV15 and TRBJ2-7; D possibly uses TRBD1 or TRBD2 (6 bases each). The sequence was collected from a human donor with breast cancer. CDR3 bases: TGTGCCACCAGCAGAGAAACCCAGGGCCGGGGGCACTTC. This gives the protein CATSRETQGRGHF.